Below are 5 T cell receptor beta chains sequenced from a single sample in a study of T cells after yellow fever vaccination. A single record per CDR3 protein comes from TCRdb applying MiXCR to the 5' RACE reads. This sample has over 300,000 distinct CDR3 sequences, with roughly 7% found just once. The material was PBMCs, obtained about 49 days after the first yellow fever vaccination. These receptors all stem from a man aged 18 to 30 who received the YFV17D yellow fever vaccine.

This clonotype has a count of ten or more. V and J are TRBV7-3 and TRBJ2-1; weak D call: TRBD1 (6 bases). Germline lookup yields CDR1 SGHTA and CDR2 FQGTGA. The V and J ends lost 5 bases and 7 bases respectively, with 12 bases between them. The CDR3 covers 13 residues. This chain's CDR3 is CASSTYRANEQFF. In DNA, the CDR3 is TGTGCCAGCAGCACATACAGGGCGAATGAGCAGTTCTTC.

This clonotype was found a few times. The CDR3 protein is CASSFAGFSGGDLDTQYF. CDR3 DNA sequence: TGTGCCAGCAGCTTCGCTGGCTTCAGCGGGGGGGATTTAGATACGCAGTATTTT. This chain uses TRBV7-2 with TRBJ2-3; 10 bases fit TRBD2. There are 18 residues in the CDR3. CDR1 is SGHTA, CDR2 FQGNSA, per germline. With V trimmed by 3 bases and J by 5 bases, 14 bases remained unmatched.

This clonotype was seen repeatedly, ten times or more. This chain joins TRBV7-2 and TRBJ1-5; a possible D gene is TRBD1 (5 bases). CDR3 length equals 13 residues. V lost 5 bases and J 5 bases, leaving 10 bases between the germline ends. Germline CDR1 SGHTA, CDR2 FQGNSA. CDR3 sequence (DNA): TGTGCCAGCAGCGGGGCGGGTGATCAGCCCCAGCATTTT. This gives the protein CASSGAGDQPQHF. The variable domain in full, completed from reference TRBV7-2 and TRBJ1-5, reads GAGVSQSPSNKVTEKGKDVELRCDPISGHTALYWYRQSLGQGLEFLIYFQGNSAPDKSGLPSDRFSAERTGGSVSTLTIQRTQQEDSAVYLCASSGAGDQPQHFGDGTRLSIL.

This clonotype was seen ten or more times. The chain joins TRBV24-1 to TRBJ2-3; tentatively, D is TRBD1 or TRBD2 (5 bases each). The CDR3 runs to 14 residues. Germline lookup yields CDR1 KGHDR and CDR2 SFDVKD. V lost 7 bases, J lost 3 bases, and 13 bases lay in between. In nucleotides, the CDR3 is TGTGCCACCAGCTGGGACCGCGAAACAGATACGCAGTATTTT. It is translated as CATSWDRETDTQYF.

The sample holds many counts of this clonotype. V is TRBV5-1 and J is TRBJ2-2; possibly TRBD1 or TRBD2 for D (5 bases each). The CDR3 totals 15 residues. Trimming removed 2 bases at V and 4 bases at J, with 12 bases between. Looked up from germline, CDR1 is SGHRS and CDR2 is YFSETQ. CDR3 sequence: CASSFDGTFTGELFF. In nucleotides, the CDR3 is TGCGCCAGCAGCTTCGATGGGACCTTCACCGGGGAGCTGTTTTTT. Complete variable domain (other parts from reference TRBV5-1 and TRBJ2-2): KAGVTQTPRYLIKTRGQQVTLSCSPISGHRSVSWYQQTPGQGLQFLFEYFSETQRNKGNFPGRFSGRQFSNSRSEMNVSTLELGDSALYLCASSFDGTFTGELFFGEGSRLTVL.